This T cell receptor (beta chain) was retrieved from a study of beta chain features in type 1 diabetes. General observations from the study: Among type 1 diabetes patients, VDJ junctions had fewer insertions and more deletions. Shorter TCRB CDR3s, moderately but significantly so, marked every one of the four CD4+ subsets in Type 1 diabetes patients.

With regard to this clone: The antigen remains undetermined.

The J segment lost 6 bases and the V segment lost 5 bases, leaving 7 bases of the junction unmatched. CDR3 length: 14 amino acids. Germline CDR1 and CDR2: SGHAT and FQNNGV. The sequenced template was cDNA made from the entire isolated RNA. Reads from naive, central memory and regulatory T cell samples averaged about 3.57 million. Repertoires were generated with immunoSEQ multiplex PCR, while TCRdb's copy carries only in-frame clones and drops some. The profile shows around 160,000 clones, about 51% of them singletons. This rearrangement joins TRBV11-2 to TRBJ2-3, with TRBD1 identical over 8 bases. The sequence was collected from a man aged 18 to 29 in good health. Source material: Tregs from blood. The CDR3 loop is CASSARQGWDTQYF. CDR3 in DNA: TGTGCCAGCAGCGCCCGACAGGGGTGGGATACGCAGTATTTT.